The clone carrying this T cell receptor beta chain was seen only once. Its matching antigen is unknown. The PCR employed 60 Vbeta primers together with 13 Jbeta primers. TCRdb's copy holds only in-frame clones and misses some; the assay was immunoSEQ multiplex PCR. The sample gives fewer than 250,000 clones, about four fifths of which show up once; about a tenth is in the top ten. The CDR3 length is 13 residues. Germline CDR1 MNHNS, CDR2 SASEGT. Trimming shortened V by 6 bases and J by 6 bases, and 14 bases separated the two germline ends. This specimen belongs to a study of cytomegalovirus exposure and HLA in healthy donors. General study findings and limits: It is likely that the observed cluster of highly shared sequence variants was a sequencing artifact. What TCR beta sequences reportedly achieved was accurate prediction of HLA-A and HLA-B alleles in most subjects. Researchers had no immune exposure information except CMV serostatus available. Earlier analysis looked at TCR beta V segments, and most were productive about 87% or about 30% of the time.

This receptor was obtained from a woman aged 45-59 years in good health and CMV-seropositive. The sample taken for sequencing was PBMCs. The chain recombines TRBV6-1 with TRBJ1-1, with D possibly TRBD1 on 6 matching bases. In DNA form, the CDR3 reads TGTGCCAGCAGGCGGACAGTCGGAGCTGAAGCTTTCTTT. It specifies CASRRTVGAEAFF.